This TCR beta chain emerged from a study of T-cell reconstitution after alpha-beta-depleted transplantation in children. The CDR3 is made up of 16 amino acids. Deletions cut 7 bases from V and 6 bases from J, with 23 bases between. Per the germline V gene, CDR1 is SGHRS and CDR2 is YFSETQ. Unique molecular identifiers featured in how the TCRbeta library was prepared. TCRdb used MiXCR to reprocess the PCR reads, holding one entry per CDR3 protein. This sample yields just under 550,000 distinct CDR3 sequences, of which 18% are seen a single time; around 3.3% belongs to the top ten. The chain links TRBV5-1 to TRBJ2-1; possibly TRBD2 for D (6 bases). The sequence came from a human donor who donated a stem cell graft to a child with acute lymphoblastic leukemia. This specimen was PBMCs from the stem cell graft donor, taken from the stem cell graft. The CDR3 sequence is CASQGRGRKGGNEQFF. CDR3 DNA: TGCGCCAGCCAAGGAAGGGGTCGAAAGGGAGGCAATGAGCAGTTCTTC.